This T cell receptor beta chain was identified in a study of blood T cell repertoires in COVID-19. CDR1 is SGHAT and CDR2 is FQNNGV in the germline V gene. J was trimmed by 0 bases and V by 3 bases; bases with no gene match: 1. The CDR3 consists of 15 residues. Sequencing used immunoSEQ multiplex PCR; TCRdb keeps in-frame clones, though not all of them. The sample contains some 210,000 clones, over 75% of which appear only once. The sequenced material came from PBMCs or T cells enriched from blood (not recorded which). The chain couples TRBV11-2 to TRBJ2-1; 8 bases agree with TRBD2. The TCR originated in a man aged 40-49 years who had recovered from COVID-19. The CDR3 protein is CASSFGTSSYNEQFF. The DNA for the CDR3 is TGTGCCAGCAGCTTTGGGACTAGCTCCTACAATGAGCAGTTCTTC. The complete variable domain, with remaining parts taken from reference TRBV11-2 and TRBJ2-1, reads EAGVAQSPRYKIIEKRQSVAFWCNPISGHATLYWYQQILGQGPKLLIQFQNNGVVDDSQLPKDRFSAERLKGVDSTLKIQPAKLEDSAVYLCASSFGTSSYNEQFFGPGTRLTVL.